This T cell receptor beta chain was sequenced in a study of cytomegalovirus exposure and HLA in healthy donors. From germline, CDR1 is GTSNPN and CDR2 SVGIG (reference sequence). The CDR3 totals 13 residues. V shed 4 bases and J 6 bases; nucleotides not matched to a gene: 8. Unrecorded immune exposure was likely among donors, who were nominally healthy when sampled. PCR used 60 Vbeta primers and 13 Jbeta primers. Sequenced by immunoSEQ multiplex PCR; TCRdb stores in-frame clones only, minus some. The profile shows 210,000 or so clones, 77% of them singletons. A single count supports this clone. The chain recombines TRBV30 with TRBJ2-7; the match to TRBD1 covers 8 bases. Sequencing used PBMCs. The receptor's source is a woman aged 60 to 75 in good health and CMV-seropositive. The CDR3 region is CAWNSRGRGEQYF. In nucleotides, the CDR3 is TGTGCCTGGAATAGCAGGGGGCGAGGCGAGCAGTACTTC.